Listed below are T cell receptor beta chains from one sample, sequenced in a study of cytomegalovirus exposure and HLA in healthy donors. Only in-frame clones appear in the TCRdb table, and some are missing; sequencing was by immunoSEQ multiplex PCR. The profile shows approximately 61,000 clones, less than 70% of them singletons. The sequencing sample was made of PBMCs. The receptors originated from a woman aged 50 to 60 in good health and CMV-seronegative. CDR3s include the opening cysteine and the closing phenylalanine or tryptophan. Fields, in order: clone size, D gene, V gene, J gene, CDR3 DNA, CDR3 protein. A D gene is named only where the DNA matches it firmly. The size entry is marked missing in some rows and otherwise reads once, few, many or a size class.

NA	TRBD2	TRBV5-1	TRBJ2-1	TGCGCCAGCAGCTTGTTTGGGACTAGCGGGAACAATGAGCAGTTCTTC	CASSLFGTSGNNEQFF
once	NA	TRBV5-6	TRBJ2-7	TGTGCCAGCAGCGGGAGGGGGGCCTCCTACGAGCAGTACTTC	CASSGRGASYEQYF
NA	TRBD2	TRBV4-2	TRBJ2-3	TGTGCCAGCAGCCAAGTCCCAGCGGGAGAAACGACAGATACGCAGTATTTT	CASSQVPAGETTDTQYF
NA	TRBD1	TRBV28	TRBJ1-5	TGTGCCAGCAGCCGCCCCCGTGACAGGGTCAATCAGCCCCAGCATTTT	CASSRPRDRVNQPQHF
NA	NA	TRBV18	TRBJ2-1	TGTGCCAGCTTCCCGACTTTATCGGGGATCTCCTACAATGAGCAGTTCTTC	CASFPTLSGISYNEQFF
NA	NA	TRBV12-2	TRBJ1-4	TGTGCAAGTCGCTCCAGGCCCCTGCCCAGTAATGAAAAACTGTTTTTT	CASRSRPLPSNEKLFF
NA	TRBD2	TRBV5-1	TRBJ2-1	TGCGCCAGCAGCTTGGGGGCGGGAGGTTACAATGAGCAGTTCTTC	CASSLGAGGYNEQFF
NA	NA	TRBV15	TRBJ2-4	TGTGCCACCAGCAGAGATAGTTCTACGTCAAACATTCAGTACTTC	CATSRDSSTSNIQYF
NA	NA	TRBV7-2	TRBJ1-1	TGTGCCAGCAGCTCCCAAGCGGACGGAAGATTGGGGGCTTTCTTT	CASSSQADGRLGAFF
NA	TRBD1	TRBV6-5	TRBJ1-4	TGTGCCAGCAGTTCCGGACAGGGAGGGTTGGATGAAAAACTGTTTTTT	CASSSGQGGLDEKLFF
NA	NA	TRBV15	TRBJ1-4	TGTGCCACCAGCAGAGTTAGTGAAAAACTGTTTTTT	CATSRVSEKLFF
NA	NA	TRBV18	TRBJ1-1	TGTGCCAGCTCACCCCAGAACACTGAAGCTTTCTTT	CASSPQNTEAFF
few	TRBD1	TRBV11-2	TRBJ1-4	TGTGCCAGCAGCTTTGGGACAGGGAATGAAAAACTGTTTTTT	CASSFGTGNEKLFF
few	TRBD2	TRBV11-3	TRBJ2-7	TGTGCCAGCAGCCGGACTAGTAGCTCCTACGAGCAGTACTTC	CASSRTSSSYEQYF
NA	NA	TRBV29-1	TRBJ1-1	TGCAGCGTTGATCGGGGTACGAACACTGAAGCTTTCTTT	CSVDRGTNTEAFF
NA	NA	TRBV5-1	TRBJ2-2	TGCGCCAGCAGCTTGGCGCAGGGGAGTACGGGGGAGCTGTTTTTT	CASSLAQGSTGELFF
NA	TRBD2	TRBV9	TRBJ2-2	TGTGCCAGCAGCCCTCGGGGGGGGGTTGTGGGGAACACCGGGGAGCTGTTTTTT	CASSPRGGVVGNTGELFF
few	NA	TRBV5-5	TRBJ1-4	TGTGCCAGCAGCTTGGCACCGGGTCATGCAACTAATGAAAAACTGTTTTTT	CASSLAPGHATNEKLFF
NA	TRBD1	TRBV28	TRBJ2-1	TGTGCCAGCAGCCCCCCCGGGACAGCTTTCAATGAGCAGTTCTTC	CASSPPGTAFNEQFF
NA	NA	TRBV7-9	TRBJ1-3	TGTTCCAGCAGGTCGCTTCTCCCTGAACTTTTCTTT	CSSRSLLPELFF
NA	NA	TRBV9	TRBJ1-2	TGTGCCAGCAGCGTAGATAATAACTATGGCTACACCTTC	CASSVDNNYGYTF
NA	NA	TRBV5-8	TRBJ1-1	TGTGCCAGCAGCCCAACCCGGACAGTAAACACTGAAGCTTTCTTT	CASSPTRTVNTEAFF
few	TRBD2	TRBV5-1	TRBJ2-1	TGCGCCAGCAGCTGGGGGACTAACAATGAGCAGTTCTTC	CASSWGTNNEQFF
NA	TRBD2	TRBV7-6	TRBJ2-5	TGTGCCAGCAGCACCACTAGCGGGAGGGCAGAGACCCAGTACTTC	CASSTTSGRAETQYF
NA	TRBD1	TRBV19	TRBJ2-7	TGTGCCAGTAGTATAGCGGGACAGGGGATTCGCGAGCAGTACTTC	CASSIAGQGIREQYF
NA	NA	TRBV4-3	TRBJ1-1	TGCGCCAGCAGCCAAGAATCTCTTACTGAAGCTTTCTTT	CASSQESLTEAFF
few	TRBD2	TRBV7-9	TRBJ2-1	TGTGCCAGCAGCGGCCCCCGGGGTAGCGGGAACTACAATGAGCAGTTCTTC	CASSGPRGSGNYNEQFF
NA	NA	TRBV7-2	TRBJ2-6	TGTGCCAGCAGCTTAGGTGCAGGGGACGCCCCTGGGGCCAACGTCCTGACTTTC	CASSLGAGDAPGANVLTF
few	NA	TRBV20-1	TRBJ1-2	TGCAGTGCGTCTGGGGCGGATGGCTACACCTTC	CSASGADGYTF
few	TRBD2	TRBV30	TRBJ2-1	TGTGCCTGGAGCCCACTAGCGGGAGGGAACAATGAGCAGTTCTTC	CAWSPLAGGNNEQFF
NA	TRBD2	TRBV11-3	TRBJ2-7	TGTGCCAGCAGCGAAGACGGACTAGCGGGAGCCCGGTACGAGCAGTACTTC	CASSEDGLAGARYEQYF
NA	NA	TRBV7-3	TRBJ2-7	TGTGCCAGCAGCTTCGACAGGTCCCCCTACGAGCAGTACTTC	CASSFDRSPYEQYF
NA	NA	TRBV5-6	TRBJ1-2	TGTGCCAGCAGCTTCGGAGAGGGTAATGGCTACACCTTC	CASSFGEGNGYTF
NA	TRBD2	TRBV28	TRBJ2-3	TGTGCCAGCAGTTCCTCCTCTAGCGGGAGAGCAGATACGCAGTATTTT	CASSSSSSGRADTQYF
NA	TRBD1	TRBV9	TRBJ1-1	TGTGCCAGCAGCGGCCGACAGGGAACAGGTAATGAGAACACTGAAGCTTTCTTT	CASSGRQGTGNENTEAFF
NA	NA	TRBV1	TRBJ2-2	TGCACCAGCAGCCCATCACGGGGACTTGCCACCGGGGAGCTGTTTTTT	CTSSPSRGLATGELFF
few	NA	TRBV5-1	TRBJ2-7	TGCGCCAGCAGGGGCGGACAGCCGGGCTACGAGCAGTACTTC	CASRGGQPGYEQYF
NA	TRBD1	TRBV6-5	TRBJ1-6	TGTGCCAGCAGCCTATGGACAGGGGAAAATTCACCCCTCCACTTT	CASSLWTGENSPLHF
NA	TRBD2	TRBV9	TRBJ2-1	TGTGCCAGCAGCGCTGGGACTAGAGACAATGAGCAGTTCTTC	CASSAGTRDNEQFF
few	TRBD1	TRBV6-1	TRBJ1-3	TGTGCCAGCAAGGACAGGGGAACCTCTGGAAACACCATATATTTT	CASKDRGTSGNTIYF
NA	NA	TRBV7-2	TRBJ1-1	TGTGCCAGCAGCTTAGGGTCAGAATCCACTGAAGCTTTCTTT	CASSLGSESTEAFF
NA	NA	TRBV4-2	TRBJ2-5	TGTGCCAGCAGCCACGGAGACGGCCAAGAGACCCAGTACTTC	CASSHGDGQETQYF
NA	NA	TRBV4-2	TRBJ1-2	TGTGCCAGCAGCGGGTACCGGGACAAATCATATGGCTACACCTTC	CASSGYRDKSYGYTF
NA	TRBD1	TRBV29-1	TRBJ2-7	TGCAGCGTCGCCGGGACAGGAGCCTACGAGCAGTACTTC	CSVAGTGAYEQYF
few	TRBD1	TRBV7-9	TRBJ1-2	TGTGCCAGCAGCTTAGCCCGACAGGGTAAGGATGGCTACACCTTC	CASSLARQGKDGYTF
few	NA	TRBV21-1	TRBJ2-3	TGTGCCAGCAGTCACCCCCGGGCGGCGGGTTTGTGTACAGATACGCAGTATTTT	CASSHPRAAGLCTDTQYF
NA	NA	TRBV4-3	TRBJ2-1	TGCGCCAGCAGCCAGCAGACAGTATACAATGAGCAGTTCTTC	CASSQQTVYNEQFF
NA	NA	TRBV5-4	TRBJ1-1	TGTGCCAGCAGTTCGGGGGGGGATGGGAATACTGAAGCTTTCTTT	CASSSGGDGNTEAFF
NA	NA	TRBV18	TRBJ2-7	TGTGCCAGCTCACCTCCTGTCTCCTACGAGCAGTACTTC	CASSPPVSYEQYF
NA	NA	TRBV19	TRBJ2-7	TGTGCCAGTAGTAGACAGGCTTCCTACGAGCAGTACTTC	CASSRQASYEQYF
NA	TRBD2	TRBV4-1	TRBJ2-2	TGCGCCAGCAGCCAAAGAACTAGCGGGGTTTCGAACACCGGGGAGCTGTTTTTT	CASSQRTSGVSNTGELFF
NA	TRBD2	TRBV7-6	TRBJ2-7	TGTGCCAGCAGCTCCGGGACTAGCGGGGCCCCCTACGAGCAGTACTTC	CASSSGTSGAPYEQYF
NA	NA	TRBV7-9	TRBJ1-4	TGTGCCAGCAGCCTCGATGAAAAACTGTTTTTT	CASSLDEKLFF
NA	TRBD1	TRBV5-1	TRBJ1-5	TGCGCCAGCAGCCCGGGACAGGGGCCGCATCAGCCCCAGCATTTT	CASSPGQGPHQPQHF
NA	TRBD1	TRBV27	TRBJ1-2	TGTGCCAGCAGGATGACAGGGGGTGGCTACACCTTC	CASRMTGGGYTF
few	NA	TRBV2	TRBJ1-2	TGTGCCAGCACTCAGGAGGGCTCTAGCTATGGCTACACCTTC	CASTQEGSSYGYTF
NA	NA	TRBV5-1	TRBJ2-2	TGCGCCAGCAGCTTGGTACCAGGAAACACCGGGGAGCTGTTTTTT	CASSLVPGNTGELFF
NA	TRBD2	TRBV27	TRBJ2-3	TGTGCCAGCAGTGGTAGCGGGAGAAGAGATACGCAGTATTTT	CASSGSGRRDTQYF
NA	NA	TRBV4-1	TRBJ1-1	TGCGCCAGCAGCCAGGGGAAGACGGGAAACACTGAAGCTTTCTTT	CASSQGKTGNTEAFF